The present entry profiles one T cell receptor beta chain with its context. The data are from a study of T cell responses to AZD1222 COVID-19 vaccine. The CDR3 is 13 amino acids. Trimming removed 0 bases at V and 6 bases at J, with 11 bases between. Per the germline V gene, CDR1 is GTSNPN and CDR2 is SVGIG (reference sequence). Clones were sequenced by immunoSEQ multiplex PCR, and TCRdb holds only the in-frame ones, with some missing. The sample has about 110,000 clones, around 90% seen once. The clonotype originates from an adult in good health. This rearrangement joins TRBV30 to TRBJ1-1, with D possibly matching TRBD1 (6 bases). This specimen consisted of peripheral blood, obtained on day 0 of AZD1222 vaccination. The CDR3 DNA sequence: TGTGCCTGGAGTGTACGAGACAGGTCTGAAGCTTTCTTT. Residues: CAWSVRDRSEAFF.